These 17 T cell receptor gamma chains originate from one sample sequenced in a study of human gamma delta and Vdelta1 T cells. TCRdb re-called clones from the PCR reads via CATT. The sample yields 700 to 950 gamma-chain clones, about 4% seen once. Sequenced input: naive CD27+ Vdelta1 gamma-delta T cells from blood. The receptors shown here come from a human donor in good health.

The V and J genes are TRGV5 and TRGJ1 or TRGJ2. The CDR3 is 13 residues long. With V trimmed by 3 bases and J by 7 bases, 9 bases remained unmatched. Looked up from germline, CDR1 is VINAFY and CDR2 is YDVSNSKD. CDR3 sequence (DNA): TGTGCCACCTGGGACTCCTCGGGGTATAAGAAACTCTTT. It translates to CATWDSSGYKKLF.

A note on this clone: A far more abundant clone sits one base away, making this likely a read error. The identical CDR3 is also encoded by other nucleotide sequences in the sample. V is TRGV3 and J is TRGJ1 or TRGJ2. This CDR3 has 13 amino acids. The germline CDR1 and CDR2 sequences are VTNTFY and YDVSTARD (reference sequence). The CDR3 loop is CATWDRHHYKKLF. The CDR3 DNA sequence: TGTGCCACCTGGGACAGGCATCATTATAAGAAACTATTT.

As concerns this clone: A far bigger clonotype differs at one base, so this is likely a read error. This sample includes further DNA sequences coding for the same CDR3. The genes are TRGV9 and TRGJ1 or TRGJ2. The germline V gene encodes CDR1 GITISATS and CDR2 ISYDGTV (reference sequence). The J segment lost 9 bases and the V segment lost 1 base, leaving 3 bases of the junction unmatched. This CDR3 contains 11 residues. The CDR3 loop is CALWEVGKKLF. CDR3 in DNA: TGTGCCTTGTGGGAGGTTGGTAAGAAACTCTTT.

This clone has more than one count but fewer than ten. The protein recorded in TCRdb matches a much larger clone and deviates from this DNA's translation at residue 7, suggesting a read error; the protein here is obtained by translating the DNA. The genes are TRGV2 and TRGJ1 or TRGJ2. Assignment of the J gene here rests on matching the DNA to germline, because TCRdb gives none. Per the germline V gene, CDR1 is EGSNGY and CDR2 is YDSYNSKV. CDR3 length: 13 residues. V lost 2 bases to trimming and J lost 6 bases; unmatched junction nucleotides: 7. CDR3 coding DNA: TGTGCCACCTGGGACGTGAGAGGTTATAAGAAACTCTTT. It translates to CATWDVRGYKKLF.

This clone rates as large. This sequence joins TRGV3 and TRGJ1 or TRGJ2. CDR3 size: 11 residues. Unmatched junction bases numbered 5, after V lost 0 bases and J lost 12 bases. Germline V lookup: CDR1 VTNTFY, CDR2 YDVSTARD (reference sequence). The CDR3 loop is CATWDRPVKLF. CDR3 sequence (DNA): TGTGCCACCTGGGACAGGCCGGTGAAACTCTTT.

This clone was observed a handful of times. V is TRGV8 and J is TRGJP1. The CDR3 has 15 amino acids. Looked up from germline, CDR1 is VENAVY and CDR2 is YDSYNSRV. Trimming removed 3 bases from V and 10 bases from J; junction bases left unmatched: 14. The CDR3 loop is CATWDPPLDSWFKIF. CDR3 DNA: TGTGCCACCTGGGATCCCCCACTAGACTCTTGGTTCAAGATATTT.

Worth noting for this clone: TCRdb's listed protein matches a much larger clone and diverges from this DNA's translation at residue 10, likely through a read error; the protein shown comes from the DNA. The chain has TRGV9 and TRGJ1 or TRGJ2. The CDR3 runs 11 residues. Germline lookup yields CDR1 GITISATS and CDR2 ISYDGTV (reference sequence). CDR3 DNA: TGTGCCTTGTGGGAGGTTGGCAAGAAAATATTT. As protein: CALWEVGKKIF.

This clone was counted between two and nine times. TCRdb records a much larger clone's protein for this DNA, with a difference at residue 8 that likely arises from a read error; the protein given is the translation of the DNA. The chain has TRGV8 and TRGJP1. CDR3 length equals 11 residues. Germline V gives CDR1 VENAVY, CDR2 YDSYNSRV. CDR3 amino acids: CATWGNWVKIF. CDR3 nucleotides: TGTGCCACCTGGGGGAATTGGGTCAAGATATTT.

Note on this clone: A read error is likely here: a far larger clone is one base away. The sample holds other DNA sequences that translate to the same CDR3. This chain joins TRGV5 and TRGJ1 or TRGJ2. This CDR3 contains 15 residues. V was clipped by 0 bases and J by 7 bases; unmatched bases: 12. Germline V gene data show CDR1 as VINAFY and CDR2 as YDVSNSKD. In DNA form, the CDR3 reads TGTGCCACCTGGGACAGGCGGGGACCCGGCTATAAGAAACTCTTT. Its translation is CATWDRRGPGYKKLF.

The sample holds a few counts of this clone. The TCRdb protein comes from a much larger clone and disagrees with this DNA's translation at residue 10, likely due to a read error; the protein given here is derived from the DNA. V is TRGV5 and J is TRGJP1. The J gene, absent from TCRdb, was called here by matching the DNA to germline. CDR3 length: 13 residues. CDR1 and CDR2 (germline): VINAFY, YDVSNSKD. CDR3 coding DNA: TGTGCCACCTGGGCCTTCACTGGTTGGCTCAAGATATTT. Translated: CATWAFTGWLKIF.

On this clone itself: This DNA's translation and the protein TCRdb lists, from a much larger clone, do not match at residue 9, likely due to a read error; the protein shown is translated from the DNA. The rearrangement uses TRGV9 and TRGJ1 or TRGJ2. Germline V lookup: CDR1 GITISATS, CDR2 ISYDGTV (reference sequence). This CDR3 has 17 amino acids. With 1 base clipped from V and 6 bases from J, the junction kept 18 bases outside the gene matches. The CDR3: CALWEVDTKEFSYKKLF. DNA of the CDR3: TGTGCCTTGTGGGAGGTCGATACAAAAGAGTTTTCTTATAAGAAACTCTTT.

This clone was seen more than once but under ten times. This sequence is one base from a far larger clone and is likely a read error. Other DNA sequences in the sample encode the same CDR3. This rearrangement joins TRGV9 to TRGJ1 or TRGJ2. This CDR3 contains 11 residues. CDR1 and CDR2 (germline): GITISATS, ISYDGTV (reference sequence). V was pared by 0 bases and J by 10 bases, with 3 bases of the junction left unmatched. The CDR3 protein is CALWEVGKKLF. CDR3 bases: TGTGCCTTGTGGGAGGTGGGCAAGAAACTCTTT.

In this sample, this clone turned up a few times. TCRdb pairs this DNA with a much larger clone's protein that differs at residues 6 and 7, likely a read error; the protein shown was translated from the DNA. The chain combines TRGV2 with TRGJ1 or TRGJ2. The trim removed 3 bases at V and 6 bases at J, leaving 8 bases unmatched. There are 13 residues in the CDR3. From germline, CDR1 is EGSNGY and CDR2 YDSYNSKV. The CDR3 region has the DNA TGTGCCACCTGGGACATGAGAGGTTATAAGAAACTCTTT. Its protein product is CATWDMRGYKKLF.

This clone was observed a few times. The chain carries TRGV2 and TRGJ1 or TRGJ2. The V gene end was trimmed by 1 base and the J gene end by 11 bases; junction bases not matched to a gene: 5. The CDR3 has 11 amino acids. CDR1 is EGSNGY, CDR2 YDSYNSKV, per germline. CDR3 amino acids: CATWDGEEKLF. CDR3 in DNA: TGTGCCACCTGGGACGGAGAGGAGAAACTCTTT.

The chain links TRGV9 to TRGJ1 or TRGJ2. V shed 0 bases and J 5 bases; nucleotides not matched to a gene: 4. The germline gives CDR1 GITISATS, CDR2 ISYDGTV (reference sequence). The CDR3 spans 13 residues. This CDR3 reads CALWEVPDYKKLF. CDR3 in DNA: TGTGCCTTGTGGGAGGTGCCTGATTATAAGAAACTCTTT.

Turning to this clone: This DNA's translation and the protein TCRdb lists, from a much larger clone, do not match at residue 7, likely due to a read error; the protein shown is translated from the DNA. The genes are TRGV9 and TRGJ1 or TRGJ2. The V gene's germline CDR1 is GITISATS and CDR2 ISYDGTV (reference sequence). The V segment lost 1 base and the J segment 6 bases; nucleotides outside the gene matches: 18. This CDR3 is 17 amino acids long. The CDR3 loop reads CALWEVNTQEFSYKKLF. In DNA form, the CDR3 reads TGTGCCTTGTGGGAGGTCAATACACAAGAGTTTTCTTATAAGAAACTCTTT.

The table lists this clone with a few counts. A read error likely explains this, since a far larger clone differs by one base. Other DNA sequences in the same sample also yield this CDR3. The gene calls are TRGV2 and TRGJ1 or TRGJ2. The CDR3 totals 14 residues. Germline-derived CDR1 and CDR2 are EGSNGY and YDSYNSKV. The CDR3 bases are TGTGCCACCTGGGACGGGCCTCATTATTATAAGAAACTATTT. Translated, it gives CATWDGPHYYKKLF.